This TCR beta chain was sequenced in a study of PD-L1 blockade in urothelial cancer. In the study overall: Intravenous atezolizumab, 1,200 mg every 3 weeks, was begun by patients around 2014. Men with urothelial cancer arising in the bladder made up most of the roughly 29 patients.

The CDR3 has 14 amino acids. CDR1 and CDR2 (germline): MNHNS, SASEGT. With V trimmed by 10 bases and J by 1 base, 8 bases remained unmatched. Time point denoted: pretreatment peripheral blood. Patients' cancers were locally advanced or metastatic urothelial carcinomas. Method: immunoSEQ multiplex PCR; TCRdb's copy keeps in-frame clones and lacks some. In the table there are about 95,000 clones, nearly 90% of which are singletons. This TCR was recovered from a man in his 60s with urothelial cancer. The material sequenced was PBMCs, taken around atezolizumab (anti-PD-L1) treatment. The chain has TRBV6-1 and TRBJ2-7; 9 bases are shared with TRBD1. In nucleotides, the CDR3 is TGTGCCACTTTCGGGGACAGGGCTTCCTACGAGCAGTACTTC. Translation gives CATFGDRASYEQYF.